These 17 T cell receptor beta chains were all obtained from the same sample, sequenced in a study of CD8 T cells in Susac syndrome (dated by TCRdb to 2018 to 2020). The library was produced with the immunoSEQ multiplex PCR assay. RNA was extracted using the RNeasy kit, and roughly 0.45 to 1 ug of the RNA was reverse transcribed with random hexamers. TCRdb's own reprocessing of the public reads used fastp at Q25 and MiXCR and kept productive beta chains. Every distinct CDR3 protein forms one entry, paired with its most common genes and DNA. Counted in this sample were about 190,000 distinct CDR3 sequences; around 95% of them appeared once. The leading ten clones occupy approximately 0.1% of the sample. Sequenced input: CD4+ T cells from PBMCs. Receptor source: a human donor in good health.

CDR3 sequence: CASSQGTISYNEQFF. In DNA form, the CDR3 reads TGTGCCAGCAGCCAGGGAACCATCTCCTACAATGAGCAGTTCTTC. The gene calls are TRBV3-1 and TRBJ2-1, with D unclear. V was shortened by 3 bases and J by 0 bases, with 9 bases between the two germline ends. CDR1 is LGHDT, CDR2 YNNKEL, per germline (reference sequence). This CDR3 comprises 15 residues.

This chain joins TRBV5-1 and TRBJ1-1, with D tentatively TRBD1 (6 bases). Trimming shortened V by 5 bases and J by 4 bases, and 15 bases separated the two germline ends. The CDR3 runs to 14 residues. Per the germline V gene, CDR1 is SGHRS and CDR2 is YFSETQ. Here the CDR3 DNA reads TGCGCCAGCAGGTCCTCAGGGGTTGCCACTGAAGCTTTCTTT. This encodes CASRSSGVATEAFF. Based on the CDR3 plus reference TRBV5-1 and TRBJ1-1, the full variable domain is KAGVTQTPRYLIKTRGQQVTLSCSPISGHRSVSWYQQTPGQGLQFLFEYFSETQRNKGNFPGRFSGRQFSNSRSEMNVSTLELGDSALYLCASRSSGVATEAFFGQGTRLTVV.

In its sample, this clonotype was seen a few times. The rearrangement uses TRBV6-6 and TRBJ2-6; D remains ambiguous. Looked up from germline, CDR1 is MNHNY and CDR2 is SVGAGI (reference sequence). V lost 7 bases and J lost 3, with 7 bases in between. CDR3 size: 13 residues. The CDR3 loop is CASTRGGANVLTF. CDR3 coding DNA: TGTGCCAGCACAAGAGGTGGGGCCAACGTCCTGACTTTC.

The CDR3 region is CASSHGLADHSNEQFF. The CDR3 DNA sequence: TGCGCCAGCAGCCACGGGCTAGCGGATCATTCCAATGAGCAGTTCTTC. The chain uses TRBV4-1 and TRBJ2-1; 7 bases are shared with TRBD2. This CDR3 is 16 amino acids long. V gave up 3 bases and J gave up 6 bases; unmatched junction bases: 11. CDR1 is MGHRA, CDR2 YSYEKL, per germline.

This chain connects TRBV5-1 to TRBJ1-6; D may be TRBD1 (5 bases). V was clipped by 3 bases and J by 7 bases, with 11 bases between them. The germline V gene encodes CDR1 SGHRS and CDR2 YFSETQ. CDR3 length: 14 residues. CDR3 region: CASSSGEGNSPLHF. The CDR3 DNA is TGCGCCAGCAGCTCGGGGGAGGGGAATTCACCCCTCCACTTT.

In its sample, this clonotype was seen a few times. The V and J genes are TRBV7-8 and TRBJ2-1, with a possible D match to TRBD2 (5 bases). The CDR3 is 13 amino acids. Germline V gene lookup returns CDR1 SGHVS and CDR2 FQNEAQ. V shed 6 bases and J shed 8 bases, with 14 bases lying between them. The CDR3 here is CASSSAAHDEQFF. CDR3 nucleotides: TGTGCCAGCAGTAGCGCCGCCCACGATGAGCAGTTCTTC.

The V gene is TRBV20-1, the J gene TRBJ2-7, with D uncertain. Looked up from germline, CDR1 is DFQATT and CDR2 is SNEGSKA (reference sequence). This CDR3 comprises 16 residues. Trimming took off 2 bases at V and 1 base at J, with 18 bases between the two ends. The CDR3: CSARSDSARGSYEQYV. Written as DNA, the CDR3 is TGCAGTGCTAGATCCGACTCAGCTAGAGGATCCTACGAGCAGTACGTC.

J is TRBJ1-5 and V is TRBV29-1; 8 positions match TRBD1. Trimming removed 4 bases from V and 4 bases from J; junction bases left unmatched: 9. The CDR3 totals 15 residues. Germline V gene lookup returns CDR1 SQVTM and CDR2 ANQGSEA. CDR3 amino acids: CSVGNAGTGNQPQHF. The CDR3 nucleotides read TGCAGCGTTGGAAACGCCGGGACAGGAAATCAGCCCCAGCATTTT.

V usage is TRBV3-1 and J usage is TRBJ2-1; TRBD2 is a possible D gene (6 bases). The germline gives CDR1 LGHDT, CDR2 YNNKEL (reference sequence). The CDR3 sequence is 15 residues long. Trimming removed 0 bases at V and 9 bases at J, with 15 bases between. In DNA form, the CDR3 reads TGTGCCAGCAGCCAAGATTCTGCGGCGGGGCGTGAGCAGTTCTTC. Its protein is CASSQDSAAGREQFF.

The sample holds one count of this clonotype. The rearrangement joins TRBV28 to TRBJ2-7, with TRBD1 identical over 12 bases. The CDR3 loop spans 18 amino acids. Germline CDR1 MDHEN, CDR2 SYDVKM. After removal of 6 bases from V and 3 bases from J, the junction contained 15 bases not matched to a gene. In DNA form, the CDR3 reads TGTGCCAGCAGCCGGGACAGGGGGCGCGCGGGAATCCTCTACGAGCAGTACGTC. This gives the protein CASSRDRGRAGILYEQYV.

This rearrangement joins TRBV6-1 to TRBJ2-7; D may be TRBD1 (6 bases). CDR3 length: 12 residues. Germline-derived CDR1 and CDR2 are MNHNS and SASEGT. CDR3 nucleotides: TGTGCAGCTACGGACGGACAGTACGAGCAGTACGTC. Translated: CAATDGQYEQYV.

CDR3 DNA sequence: TGTGCCAGCAGCCTACAGGGAGATAACGAGCAGTACTTC. Protein sequence: CASSLQGDNEQYF. This chain connects TRBV7-9 to TRBJ2-7, with a possible D match to TRBD1 (6 bases). Trimming shortened V by 5 bases and J by 5 bases, and 13 bases separated the two germline ends. There are 13 residues in the CDR3. Germline V lookup: CDR1 SEHNR, CDR2 FQNEAQ (reference sequence). Full variable domain (remainder filled in from reference TRBV7-9 and TRBJ2-7): DTGVSQNPRHKITKRGQNVTFRCDPISEHNRLYWYRQTLGQGPEFLTYFQNEAQLEKSRLLSDRFSAERPKGSFSTLEIQRTEQGDSAMYLCASSLQGDNEQYFGPGTRLTVT.

The chain is built from TRBV24-1 and TRBJ2-3; D might be TRBD1 or TRBD2, each matching 5 bases. Germline assignment: CDR1 KGHDR and CDR2 SFDVKD. CDR3 size: 16 residues. Trimming cost V 4 bases and J 8 bases, with 21 bases left between them. The CDR3 sequence is CATSDPGTYPAGTQYF. The CDR3 DNA reads TGTGCCACCAGTGACCCCGGGACCTACCCTGCCGGTACGCAGTATTTT.

A single count supports this clonotype. The chain combines TRBV7-2 with TRBJ2-5; 8 positions agree with TRBD1. The CDR3 has 14 amino acids. V trimming: 5 bases; J trimming: 2 bases; junction bases outside the gene matches: 4. CDR1 is SGHTA, CDR2 FQGNSA, per germline. CDR3 in DNA: TGTGCCAGCAGCCGGACAGGGCTACAAGAGACCCAGTACTTC. Amino acid sequence: CASSRTGLQETQYF.

The V call is TRBV2, the J call TRBJ2-5, with no clear D. From germline, CDR1 is SNHLY and CDR2 FYNNEI. The V end was cut by 6 bases, the J end by 4 bases, with 12 bases between. The CDR3 is 13 amino acids. DNA of the CDR3: TGTGCCAGCAGGAAGGAAGGGCGAGAGACCCAGTACTTC. Translated: CASRKEGRETQYF.

V usage is TRBV20-1 and J usage is TRBJ1-5; 10 bases line up with TRBD1. The length of the CDR3 is 17 residues. The germline CDR1 and CDR2 sequences are DFQATT and SNEGSKA (reference sequence). J was trimmed by 4 bases and V by 1 base; bases with no gene match: 10. CDR3 in amino acids: CSARGWDRGAGNQPQHF. CDR3 DNA: TGCAGTGCTAGAGGATGGGACAGGGGAGCGGGAAATCAGCCCCAGCATTTT.

The chain recombines TRBV5-4 with TRBJ2-7; the D gene is possibly TRBD2 (5 bases). Trimming removed 0 bases from V and 6 bases from J, with 7 bases in between. This CDR3 is 12 amino acids long. CDR1 is SGHNT, CDR2 YYREEE, per germline (reference sequence). This CDR3 reads CASSLDTSEQYF. CDR3 nucleotide sequence: TGTGCCAGCAGCTTGGACACTAGCGAGCAGTACTTC. Together with reference TRBV5-4 and TRBJ2-7, the CDR3 gives the full variable domain: ETGVTQSPTHLIKTRGQQVTLRCSSQSGHNTVSWYQQALGQGPQFIFQYYREEENGRGNFPPRFSGLQFPNYSSELNVNALELDDSALYLCASSLDTSEQYFGPGTRLTVT.